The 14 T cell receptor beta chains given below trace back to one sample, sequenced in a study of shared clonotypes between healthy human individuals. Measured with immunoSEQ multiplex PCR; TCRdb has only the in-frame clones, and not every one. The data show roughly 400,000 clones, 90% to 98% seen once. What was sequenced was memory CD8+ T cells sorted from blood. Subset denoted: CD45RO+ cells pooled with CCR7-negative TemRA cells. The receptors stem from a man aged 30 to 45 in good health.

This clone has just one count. This CDR3 is CASSIVADNTEAFF. CDR3 sequence (DNA): TGTGCCAGTAGTATTGTGGCAGACAACACTGAAGCTTTCTTT. The V call is TRBV19, the J call TRBJ1-1; D gene uncertain. The CDR3 totals 14 residues. Trimming cost V 3 bases and J 2 bases, with 10 bases left between them. Germline V CDR1 and CDR2: LNHDA, SQIVND (reference sequence).

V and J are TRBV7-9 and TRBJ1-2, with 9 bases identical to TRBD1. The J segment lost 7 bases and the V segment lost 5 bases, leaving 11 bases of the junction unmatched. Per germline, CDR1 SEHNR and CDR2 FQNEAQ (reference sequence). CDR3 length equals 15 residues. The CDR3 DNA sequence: TGTGCCAGCAGCGTGTGGGACAGGGCCCTATCTGGCTACACCTTC. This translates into CASSVWDRALSGYTF.

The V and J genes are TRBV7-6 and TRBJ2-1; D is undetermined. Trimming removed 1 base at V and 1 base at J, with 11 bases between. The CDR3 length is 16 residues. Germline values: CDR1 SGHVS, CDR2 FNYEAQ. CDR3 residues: CASSLGIKVSYNEQFF. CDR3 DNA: TGTGCCAGCAGCTTAGGGATAAAGGTGTCCTACAATGAGCAGTTCTTC.

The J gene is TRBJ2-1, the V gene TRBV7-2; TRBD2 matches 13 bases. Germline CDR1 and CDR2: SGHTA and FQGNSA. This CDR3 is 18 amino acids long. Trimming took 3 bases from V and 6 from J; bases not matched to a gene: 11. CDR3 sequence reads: CASSFPVRLAGGPNEQFF. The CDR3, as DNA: TGTGCCAGCAGCTTTCCCGTCCGACTAGCGGGAGGACCCAATGAGCAGTTCTTC.

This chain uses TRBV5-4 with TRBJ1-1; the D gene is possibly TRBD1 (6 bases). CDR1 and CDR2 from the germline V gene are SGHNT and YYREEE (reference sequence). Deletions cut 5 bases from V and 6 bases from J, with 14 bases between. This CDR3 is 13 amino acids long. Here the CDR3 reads CASRQDGTPEAFF. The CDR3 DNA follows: TGTGCCAGCAGGCAAGATGGGACACCTGAAGCTTTCTTT.

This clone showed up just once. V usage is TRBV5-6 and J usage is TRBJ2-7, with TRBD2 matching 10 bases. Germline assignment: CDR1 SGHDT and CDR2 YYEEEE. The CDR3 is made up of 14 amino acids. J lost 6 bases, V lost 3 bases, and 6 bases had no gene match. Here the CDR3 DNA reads TGTGCCAGCAGCTCCCCGGGACTAGCGAGCGAGCAGTACTTC. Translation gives CASSSPGLASEQYF.

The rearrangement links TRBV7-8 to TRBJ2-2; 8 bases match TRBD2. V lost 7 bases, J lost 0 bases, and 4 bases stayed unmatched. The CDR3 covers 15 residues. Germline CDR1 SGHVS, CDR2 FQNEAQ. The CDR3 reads CASTGGPTNTGELFF. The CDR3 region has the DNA TGTGCCAGCACGGGAGGGCCGACGAACACCGGGGAGCTGTTTTTT.

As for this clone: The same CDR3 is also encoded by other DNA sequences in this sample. As DNA, the CDR3 is TGTGCCAGCAGTCCTTCCTCCTACGAGCAGTACTTC. Amino acids: CASSPSSYEQYF. The rearrangement uses TRBV27 and TRBJ2-7, with D unresolved. This CDR3 contains 12 residues. V gave up 5 bases and J gave up 0 bases, with 5 bases separating them. Germline V gives CDR1 MNHEY, CDR2 SMNVEV (reference sequence).

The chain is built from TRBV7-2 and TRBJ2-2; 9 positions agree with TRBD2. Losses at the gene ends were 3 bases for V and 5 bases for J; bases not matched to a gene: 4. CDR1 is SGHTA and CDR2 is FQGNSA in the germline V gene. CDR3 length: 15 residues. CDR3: CASSFKTSGTGELFF. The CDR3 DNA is TGTGCCAGCAGCTTTAAAACTAGCGGGACCGGGGAGCTGTTTTTT.

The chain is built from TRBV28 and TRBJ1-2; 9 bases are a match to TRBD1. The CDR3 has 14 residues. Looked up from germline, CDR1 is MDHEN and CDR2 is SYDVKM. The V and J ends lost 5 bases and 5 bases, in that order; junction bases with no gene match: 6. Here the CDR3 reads CASSPPGTGYGYTF. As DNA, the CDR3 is TGTGCCAGCAGTCCTCCGGGGACAGGGTATGGCTACACCTTC.

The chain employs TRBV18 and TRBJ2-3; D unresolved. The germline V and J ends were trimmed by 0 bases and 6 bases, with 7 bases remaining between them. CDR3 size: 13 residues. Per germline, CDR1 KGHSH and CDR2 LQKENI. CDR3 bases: TGTGCCAGCTCACCACCTTTAACGGATACGCAGTATTTT. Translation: CASSPPLTDTQYF.

CDR3 bases: TGCGCCAGCAGGACAGGGTATATAGAGACCCAGTACTTC. Translation: CASRTGYIETQYF. V usage is TRBV10-2 and J usage is TRBJ2-5; TRBD1 matches at 7 bases. CDR1 and CDR2 (germline): WSHSY, SAAADI. Trimming took 6 bases from V and 4 from J; bases not matched to a gene: 5. The CDR3 consists of 13 residues.

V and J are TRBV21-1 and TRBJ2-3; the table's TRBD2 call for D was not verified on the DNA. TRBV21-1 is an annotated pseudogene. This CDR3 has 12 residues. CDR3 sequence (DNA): TGTGCCAGCAGTCGAGGGCAAGATACGCAGTATTTT. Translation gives CASSRGQDTQYF.

The CDR3 coding sequence is TGTGCCAGCAGCCCTAGACTAGCGGGAGAGACCCAGTACTTC. This gives the protein CASSPRLAGETQYF. J is TRBJ2-5 and V is TRBV9, with TRBD2 matching 10 bases. This CDR3 spans 14 amino acids. Unmatched junction bases numbered 4, after V lost 4 bases and J lost 4 bases. Germline lookup yields CDR1 SGDLS and CDR2 YYNGEE.